This TCR beta chain was profiled in a study of cytomegalovirus exposure and HLA in healthy donors. Sequencing used immunoSEQ multiplex PCR; TCRdb keeps in-frame clones, though not all of them. This sample has a few hundred thousand clones, with roughly 86% found just once. Study findings and constraints: CMV antigen specificity was confirmed in vitro for a few CMV-associated chains. In a later analysis, first-cohort TCR clusters were found to tend to co-occur in the 130 or so validation repertoires. High specificity and sensitivity for cytomegalovirus status were reported for the classifier.

In the case of this clone: Its target is unknown.

Sample: PBMCs. This TCR was recovered from a man aged 30 to 39 in good health and CMV-seronegative.

CDR3 DNA: TGTGCCAGCAACTTCGCAGGAGGAGGAAATCAGCCCCAGCATTTT. Protein product: CASNFAGGGNQPQHF. The chain is built from TRBV6-5 and TRBJ1-5; D gene ambiguous. Germline CDR1 is MNHEY and CDR2 is SVGAGI. The V end lost 7 bases, the J end lost 4 bases, and 17 bases lay between the germline ends. This CDR3 has 15 amino acids.